This passage covers 22 T cell receptor beta chains from one sample sequenced in a study of cytomegalovirus exposure and HLA in healthy donors. PCR primers comprised 60 Vbeta and 13 Jbeta primers. Sequencing was performed with immunoSEQ multiplex PCR; in TCRdb, only in-frame clones are kept and a portion is missing. The data contain around 91,000 clones, roughly three fifths of them singletons. Sequencing was performed on PBMCs. These receptors all stem from a man aged 55 to 70 in good health and CMV-seronegative.

This clone came up a few times. This chain uses TRBV15 with TRBJ1-4; D not certain. Germline CDR1 LNHNV, CDR2 YYDKDF (reference sequence). V lost 3 bases, J lost 3 bases, and 11 bases lay in between. CDR3 length: 15 amino acids. The CDR3, as DNA: TGTGCCACCAGCAGCCACGGGTTGGCTAATGAAAAACTGTTTTTT. Its protein product is CATSSHGLANEKLFF.

In this sample, this clone turned up once. The chain carries TRBV29-1 and TRBJ2-1; 12 positions agree with TRBD1. The CDR3 runs 13 residues. Germline V gene data show CDR1 as SQVTM and CDR2 as ANQGSEA. V trimming: 4 bases; J trimming: 14 bases; junction bases outside the gene matches: 9. The CDR3 bases are TGCAGCGTTGTGGGGACAGGGGGCCATGCAAAGTTCTTC. Amino acids: CSVVGTGGHAKFF.

The chain uses TRBV9 and TRBJ1-2, with a possible D match to TRBD1 (6 bases). The CDR3 runs to 14 residues. V lost 3 bases and J 5 bases, leaving 14 bases between the germline ends. Per the germline V gene, CDR1 is SGDLS and CDR2 is YYNGEE. CDR3 DNA sequence: TGTGCCAGCAGCGCCCAAGGGGGAGGGTATGGCTACACCTTC. Protein product: CASSAQGGGYGYTF. Drawing the rest from reference TRBV9 and TRBJ1-2, the complete variable domain is DSGVTQTPKHLITATGQRVTLRCSPRSGDLSVYWYQQSLDQGLQFLIQYYNGEERAKGNILERFSAQQFPDLHSELNLSSLELGDSALYFCASSAQGGGYGYTFGSGTRLTVV.

The rearrangement uses TRBV4-2 and TRBJ1-2; weak D call: TRBD1 (6 bases). Trimming cost V 2 bases and J 10 bases, with 11 bases left between them. The CDR3 spans 12 residues. Germline V CDR1 and CDR2: LGHNA, YNFKEQ. CDR3 residues: CASSQKTGIYTF. CDR3 sequence (DNA): TGTGCCAGCAGCCAAAAAACAGGGATCTACACCTTC.

CDR3 in amino acids: CASSRYRGPMGTEESTDTQYF. In DNA, the CDR3 is TGTGCCAGCAGTCGATACAGGGGCCCTATGGGGACGGAAGAAAGCACAGATACGCAGTATTTT. This sequence joins TRBV7-6 and TRBJ2-3; TRBD1 agrees at 7 bases. This CDR3 is 21 amino acids long. With V trimmed by 6 bases and J by 0 bases, 24 bases remained unmatched. Germline assignment: CDR1 SGHVS and CDR2 FNYEAQ. The full variable domain, completed using reference TRBV7-6 and TRBJ2-3, is GAGVSQSPRYKVTKRGQDVALRCDPISGHVSLYWYRQALGQGPEFLTYFNYEAQQDKSGLPNDRFSAERPEGSISTLTIQRTEQRDSAMYRCASSRYRGPMGTEESTDTQYFGPGTRLTVL.

V is TRBV2 and J is TRBJ1-6, with 7 nucleotides matching TRBD1. Trimming at V came to 7 bases and at J to 6 bases, leaving 9 bases not matched to a gene. This CDR3 region has 15 residues. Germline lookup yields CDR1 SNHLY and CDR2 FYNNEI. DNA of the CDR3: TGTGCCAGCATCCCGGAGGGGACAGCTAATTCACCCCTCCACTTT. Its translation: CASIPEGTANSPLHF. Together with reference TRBV2 and TRBJ1-6, the CDR3 gives the full variable domain: EPEVTQTPSHQVTQMGQEVILRCVPISNHLYFYWYRQILGQKVEFLVSFYNNEISEKSEIFDDQFSVERPDGSNFTLKIRSTKLEDSAMYFCASIPEGTANSPLHFGNGTRLTVT.

This chain connects TRBV11-2 to TRBJ2-3, with 7 bases lining up with TRBD1. The CDR3 is made up of 16 amino acids. Germline V lookup: CDR1 SGHAT, CDR2 FQNNGV. V lost 0 bases, J lost 2 bases, and 5 bases stayed unmatched. The CDR3: CASSLETGRTTDTQYF. The DNA for the CDR3 is TGTGCCAGCAGCTTAGAGACAGGGAGAACCACAGATACGCAGTATTTT. Looking up the rest from reference TRBV11-2 and TRBJ2-3 gives the full variable domain: EAGVAQSPRYKIIEKRQSVAFWCNPISGHATLYWYQQILGQGPKLLIQFQNNGVVDDSQLPKDRFSAERLKGVDSTLKIQPAKLEDSAVYLCASSLETGRTTDTQYFGPGTRLTVL.

The chain links TRBV2 to TRBJ2-3, with 7 positions matching TRBD2. Germline V lookup: CDR1 SNHLY, CDR2 FYNNEI. The CDR3 is 15 amino acids. V lost 3 bases to trimming and J lost 2 bases; unmatched junction nucleotides: 5. The CDR3 DNA sequence: TGTGCCAGCAGTGAGAGGACTAGAAACACAGATACGCAGTATTTT. It is translated as CASSERTRNTDTQYF.

This clone has only one observation. The rearrangement links TRBV7-9 to TRBJ2-5, with D perhaps matching TRBD2 (6 bases). The ends were cut back, 8 bases at V and 5 bases at J, with 21 bases in the middle. The length of the CDR3 is 15 residues. Germline CDR1 reads SEHNR; CDR2 reads FQNEAQ (reference sequence). The CDR3 loop is CASGRSVAELETQYF. The CDR3 DNA sequence: TGTGCCAGCGGCCGGTCGGTAGCGGAGTTGGAGACCCAGTACTTC. The entire variable domain, with the rest obtained from reference TRBV7-9 and TRBJ2-5, is as follows: DTGVSQNPRHKITKRGQNVTFRCDPISEHNRLYWYRQTLGQGPEFLTYFQNEAQLEKSRLLSDRFSAERPKGSFSTLEIQRTEQGDSAMYLCASGRSVAELETQYFGPGTRLLVL.

V is TRBV30 and J is TRBJ1-5, with D perhaps matching TRBD1 (6 bases). Trimming shortened V by 4 bases and J by 0 bases, and 10 bases separated the two germline ends. The V gene's germline CDR1 is GTSNPN and CDR2 SVGIG (reference sequence). The CDR3 has 14 residues. The CDR3, as DNA: TGTGCCTGGACCACAGGGTATAGCAATCAGCCCCAGCATTTT. It encodes CAWTTGYSNQPQHF.

This rearrangement joins TRBV9 to TRBJ2-2, with 8 nucleotides matching TRBD2. The CDR3 runs 15 residues. Germline CDR1 and CDR2: SGDLS and YYNGEE. V lost 4 bases and J lost 4; bases outside the gene matches: 6. The DNA of the CDR3 is TGTGCCAGCAGCACGACTAGCGCCTCCACCGGGGAGCTGTTTTTT. Translation gives CASSTTSASTGELFF.

CDR3 DNA sequence: TGTGCCAGTAGTAGGTCCCAGTCGCAAGAGACCCAGTACTTC. This sequence encodes CASSRSQSQETQYF. J is TRBJ2-5 and V is TRBV19; the D is unclear. Germline lookup yields CDR1 LNHDA and CDR2 SQIVND (reference sequence). V lost 4 bases, J lost 2 bases, and 11 bases lay in between. The CDR3 is 14 residues long. The full variable domain, completed using reference TRBV19 and TRBJ2-5, is DGGITQSPKYLFRKEGQNVTLSCEQNLNHDAMYWYRQDPGQGLRLIYYSQIVNDFQKGDIAEGYSVSREKKESFPLTVTSAQKNPTAFYLCASSRSQSQETQYFGPGTRLLVL.

The chain combines TRBV11-2 with TRBJ2-2; maybe TRBD1 (5 bases). CDR1 is SGHAT, CDR2 FQNNGV, per germline. Trimming removed 6 bases from V and 6 bases from J, with 14 bases in between. The length of the CDR3 is 14 residues. The chain's CDR3 is CASRTLRASGELFF. The CDR3 DNA reads as TGTGCCAGCAGAACTCTCAGGGCTTCCGGGGAGCTGTTTTTT. The full variable domain, completed using reference TRBV11-2 and TRBJ2-2, is EAGVAQSPRYKIIEKRQSVAFWCNPISGHATLYWYQQILGQGPKLLIQFQNNGVVDDSQLPKDRFSAERLKGVDSTLKIQPAKLEDSAVYLCASRTLRASGELFFGEGSRLTVL.

The V call is TRBV7-9, the J call TRBJ2-7; a weak D match, TRBD1 (5 bases). This CDR3 has 13 amino acids. The germline V gene encodes CDR1 SEHNR and CDR2 FQNEAQ (reference sequence). V was cut by 6 bases and J by 9 bases, with 18 bases left in between. In DNA, the CDR3 is TGTGCCAGCAGAACCACTGACAGCTCGGGGCAGTACTTC. This codes for CASRTTDSSGQYF.

This chain connects TRBV11-2 to TRBJ2-7, with 7 bases lining up with TRBD2. J was trimmed by 1 base and V by 4 bases; bases with no gene match: 13. CDR1 and CDR2 from the germline V gene are SGHAT and FQNNGV. This CDR3 has 17 residues. In DNA form, the CDR3 reads TGTGCCAGCAGCTCTCACCACGGGAGGCGGGGTTCCTACGAGCAGTACTTC. Its protein product is CASSSHHGRRGSYEQYF.

Comments on this clone: The junction departs from the called germline gene at one end, perhaps through a read error. This chain joins TRBV7-9 and TRBJ1-1, with D possibly TRBD1 on 5 matching bases. This CDR3 region has 18 residues. The germline V gene has CDR1 SEHNR and CDR2 FQNEAQ (reference sequence). The CDR3 loop reads CSSSLDGGMTALYTEAFF. CDR3 nucleotide sequence: TGTTCCAGCAGCTTAGACGGGGGGATGACTGCCCTGTACACTGAAGCTTTCTTT.

The rearrangement links TRBV19 to TRBJ2-1; maybe TRBD1 (5 bases). The CDR3 length is 14 residues. V was trimmed by 6 bases and J by 7 bases, leaving 16 bases between them. Germline V lookup: CDR1 LNHDA, CDR2 SQIVND (reference sequence). CDR3 in DNA: TGTGCCAGTAGCTTGGACACTTCTGAGAATGAGCAGTTCTTC. Protein sequence: CASSLDTSENEQFF.

The genes are TRBV5-4 and TRBJ1-6; D is unclear. This CDR3 is built from 14 residues. The germline V gene encodes CDR1 SGHNT and CDR2 YYREEE (reference sequence). V lost 0 bases and J 5 bases, leaving 6 bases between the germline ends. The CDR3 DNA reads TGTGCCAGCAGCTTGGGCAGGAATAATTCACCCCTCCACTTT. This codes for CASSLGRNNSPLHF.

The chain uses TRBV18 and TRBJ2-3; D call uncertain. This CDR3 is built from 14 residues. Trimming pared 2 bases from V and 0 bases from J, leaving 6 bases between. Looked up from germline, CDR1 is KGHSH and CDR2 is LQKENI. The CDR3 nucleotides are TGTGCCAGCTCACCAACAAAGAGCACAGATACGCAGTATTTT. As protein: CASSPTKSTDTQYF.

The V call is TRBV5-1, the J call TRBJ2-7, with 7 bases that match TRBD1. There are 15 residues in the CDR3. The V gene end was trimmed by 0 bases and the J gene end by 2 bases; junction bases not matched to a gene: 5. Looked up from germline, CDR1 is SGHRS and CDR2 is YFSETQ. DNA of the CDR3: TGCGCCAGCAGCTTGGGGGGACAGATCCCCTACGAGCAGTACTTC. Its protein is CASSLGGQIPYEQYF. Supplemented by reference TRBV5-1 and TRBJ2-7, the full variable domain reads KAGVTQTPRYLIKTRGQQVTLSCSPISGHRSVSWYQQTPGQGLQFLFEYFSETQRNKGNFPGRFSGRQFSNSRSEMNVSTLELGDSALYLCASSLGGQIPYEQYFGPGTRLTVT.

V is TRBV23-1 and J is TRBJ2-2; TRBD1 aligns across 8 bases. TRBV23-1 is an ORF; its function is uncertain. Germline trimming cut 8 bases from V and 2 bases from J; bases unmatched to any gene: 1. CDR3 length: 13 amino acids. The CDR3 nucleotides read TGCGCCAGCGGGACAGGAAACACCGGGGAGCTGTTTTTT. It encodes CASGTGNTGELFF.

The CDR3 region is CASSLGGLWETQYF. In nucleotides, the CDR3 is TGTGCCAGCAGTTTAGGGGGCCTGTGGGAGACCCAGTACTTC. The V call is TRBV27, the J call TRBJ2-5; TRBD1 might be the D (6 bases). Looked up from germline, CDR1 is MNHEY and CDR2 is SMNVEV (reference sequence). Between the trimmed V and J ends, which lost 2 bases and 5 bases, there was a span of 12 bases. This CDR3 contains 14 residues.